This T cell receptor beta chain comes out of a study of cytomegalovirus exposure and HLA in healthy donors. Study-wide points: Accurate prediction of HLA-A and HLA-B alleles (for most subjects) was reportedly achieved from TCR beta sequences.

Vbeta (60) and Jbeta (13) primers were used in the PCR. Profiling relied on immunoSEQ multiplex PCR, and the TCRdb table lists in-frame clones only, not all of them. The data show 150,000 to 200,000 clones, about 59% seen once. Trimming took 2 bases from V and 5 from J; bases not matched to a gene: 10. Germline CDR1 SGDLS, CDR2 YYNGEE. This CDR3 has 16 residues. This clone has a single count. Its target is unknown. This receptor was identified in a man between 40 and 49 years old in good health and CMV-seronegative. The genes are TRBV9 and TRBJ1-5, with TRBD1 matching 7 bases. Sequenced sample: PBMCs. The DNA of the CDR3 is TGTGCCAGCAGCGTCGGGGACAGTCCTGCCCATCAGCCCCAGCATTTT. Translating it yields CASSVGDSPAHQPQHF.